Shown below are 17 T cell receptor beta chains from a single sample sequenced in a study of cytomegalovirus exposure and HLA in healthy donors. The PCR used 60 Vbeta and 13 Jbeta primers. Here immunoSEQ multiplex PCR was the method, and the copy in TCRdb shows in-frame clones only, minus some. The sample yields tens of thousands of clones, more than 60% seen once. Sequenced sample: PBMCs. The receptor set was obtained from a man aged 25 to 40 in good health and CMV-seronegative.

This rearrangement joins TRBV28 to TRBJ1-3; D gene ambiguous. CDR1 and CDR2 from the germline V gene are MDHEN and SYDVKM. This CDR3 contains 14 residues. V gave up 6 bases and J gave up 1 base, with 10 bases separating them. This CDR3 reads CASRISGSGNTIYF. CDR3 DNA sequence: TGTGCCAGCAGAATCTCGGGATCTGGAAACACCATATATTTT.

The chain is built from TRBV12-5 and TRBJ1-5; a possible D gene is TRBD1 (6 bases). Germline-derived CDR1 and CDR2 are LGHNT and FRNRAP. V lost 7 bases and J 0 bases, leaving 13 bases between the germline ends. The CDR3 runs 15 residues. CDR3 sequence reads: CASALGGHSNQPQHF. As DNA, the CDR3 is TGTGCTAGTGCCCTGGGGGGGCATAGCAATCAGCCCCAGCATTTT.

V and J are TRBV19 and TRBJ2-7; 7 bases are a match to TRBD2. Germline trimming cut 7 bases from V and 1 base from J; bases unmatched to any gene: 10. This CDR3 has 15 residues. Germline assignment: CDR1 LNHDA and CDR2 SQIVND (reference sequence). The CDR3 reads CASKLVGTTSYEQYF. The CDR3, as DNA: TGTGCCAGTAAGCTGGTAGGGACTACATCCTACGAGCAGTACTTC.

The table lists this clone with a count of one. The chain carries TRBV19 and TRBJ2-7; maybe TRBD1 (5 bases). Trimming took 8 bases from V and 1 from J, leaving 9 bases between them. This CDR3 has 12 amino acids. Germline V lookup: CDR1 LNHDA, CDR2 SQIVND (reference sequence). In DNA, the CDR3 is TGTGCCAGTGGGAAGGGGTCCTACGAGCAGTACTTC. It codes for CASGKGSYEQYF.

The chain is built from TRBV2 and TRBJ2-3; 11 bases align to TRBD2. This CDR3 region has 16 residues. Germline V gene data show CDR1 as SNHLY and CDR2 as FYNNEI. The junction had 5 bases not matched to a gene; V was cut back by 6 bases and J by 0 bases. The CDR3 is CASSLRLAGSTDTQYF. CDR3 bases: TGTGCCAGCAGCCTTCGACTAGCGGGGAGCACAGATACGCAGTATTTT. Filled out from reference TRBV2 and TRBJ2-3, the complete variable domain reads EPEVTQTPSHQVTQMGQEVILRCVPISNHLYFYWYRQILGQKVEFLVSFYNNEISEKSEIFDDQFSVERPDGSNFTLKIRSTKLEDSAMYFCASSLRLAGSTDTQYFGPGTRLTVL.

The chain joins TRBV19 to TRBJ1-4; perhaps TRBD1 as D (5 bases). V was cut by 1 base and J by 8 bases, with 11 bases left in between. The length of the CDR3 is 14 residues. The germline V gene encodes CDR1 LNHDA and CDR2 SQIVND (reference sequence). For the CDR3, the DNA is TGTGCCAGTAGTATAGGCCAGGGAGGCGAAAAACTGTTTTTT. Its translation: CASSIGQGGEKLFF.

The chain links TRBV30 to TRBJ2-7; D is undetermined. CDR3 length: 12 amino acids. V gave up 0 bases and J gave up 5 bases, with 8 bases separating them. The germline gives CDR1 GTSNPN, CDR2 SVGIG (reference sequence). In nucleotides, the CDR3 is TGTGCCTGGAGTGTACAAGTCCACGAGCAGTACTTC. Protein sequence: CAWSVQVHEQYF.

The chain links TRBV4-2 to TRBJ1-1; D is perhaps TRBD1 (6 bases). The germline gives CDR1 LGHNA, CDR2 YNFKEQ. Trimming shortened V by 3 bases and J by 1 base, and 12 bases separated the two germline ends. This CDR3 spans 15 amino acids. The CDR3 DNA sequence: TGTGCCAGCAGCCAGGGGGGGCAGGGGAACACTGAAGCTTTCTTT. It translates to CASSQGGQGNTEAFF.

The rearrangement uses TRBV19 and TRBJ2-2; possibly TRBD2 for D (6 bases). Germline CDR1 is LNHDA and CDR2 is SQIVND (reference sequence). The V gene lost 4 bases and the J gene lost 0 bases, with 12 bases spanning the gap. The CDR3 is 16 amino acids. The CDR3 sequence: CASSRSGPPNTGELFF. CDR3 nucleotides: TGTGCCAGTAGTAGAAGCGGGCCCCCGAACACCGGGGAGCTGTTTTTT.

There are a few counts of this clone. The J gene is TRBJ1-1, the V gene TRBV29-1; 7 nucleotides agree with TRBD1. The CDR3 has 14 amino acids. V lost 4 bases, J lost 2 bases, and 7 bases stayed unmatched. The germline CDR1 and CDR2 sequences are SQVTM and ANQGSEA. CDR3 loop: CSVAPQGKNTEAFF. The CDR3 bases are TGCAGCGTTGCCCCACAGGGGAAAAACACTGAAGCTTTCTTT.

This CDR3 reads CASSLEGGATEAFF. Here the CDR3 DNA reads TGCGCCAGCAGCTTGGAGGGGGGGGCCACTGAAGCTTTCTTT. The chain uses TRBV5-1 and TRBJ1-1; D is perhaps TRBD1 (6 bases). Per the germline V gene, CDR1 is SGHRS and CDR2 is YFSETQ. The CDR3 spans 14 residues. The V gene lost 0 bases and the J gene lost 4 bases, with 10 bases spanning the gap.

This clone was seen once. V gene TRBV6-1 combines with J gene TRBJ2-5; D gene ambiguous. CDR1 and CDR2 from the germline V gene are MNHNS and SASEGT. The CDR3 runs to 16 residues. V gave up 1 base and J gave up 0 bases, with 12 bases separating them. The CDR3 DNA follows: TGTGCCAGCAGTGAAGAATCCTCAGCGTACCAAGAGACCCAGTACTTC. Translation: CASSEESSAYQETQYF.

The chain links TRBV5-4 to TRBJ1-1; perhaps TRBD1 as D (5 bases). This CDR3 comprises 14 residues. Looked up from germline, CDR1 is SGHNT and CDR2 is YYREEE (reference sequence). V lost 1 base, J lost 0 bases, and 7 bases lay in between. CDR3 in amino acids: CASSLLTVNTEAFF. DNA for the CDR3: TGTGCCAGCAGCTTGTTGACAGTGAACACTGAAGCTTTCTTT.

The V and J genes are TRBV5-4 and TRBJ1-6; D unresolved. CDR3 size: 14 residues. V was shortened by 0 bases and J by 8 bases, with 9 bases between the two germline ends. Germline CDR1 is SGHNT and CDR2 is YYREEE (reference sequence). The DNA for the CDR3 is TGTGCCAGCAGCTTGGTTCTCAGTGATTCACCCCTCCACTTT. Translated: CASSLVLSDSPLHF.

V and J are TRBV14 and TRBJ2-7; the D gene is possibly TRBD2 (5 bases). CDR1 is SGHDN, CDR2 FVKESK, per germline. Trimming stripped 4 bases from V and 4 bases from J, with 8 bases between. This CDR3 has 12 residues. The CDR3 DNA follows: TGTGCCAGCAGCCCGTCGGGATACGAGCAGTACTTC. It encodes CASSPSGYEQYF.

The rearrangement links TRBV15 to TRBJ1-5; D ambiguous. This CDR3 has 14 residues. V gave up 5 bases and J gave up 7 bases, with 15 bases separating them. Germline V gene lookup returns CDR1 LNHNV and CDR2 YYDKDF (reference sequence). For the CDR3, the DNA is TGTGCCACCAGCCGGGCGGGGAGGGTCCAGCCCCAGCATTTT. As protein: CATSRAGRVQPQHF.

The genes are TRBV6-1 and TRBJ2-1; the D gene is possibly TRBD2 (6 bases). CDR3 length equals 12 residues. V was cut by 7 bases and J by 9 bases, with 13 bases left in between. Germline CDR1 MNHNS, CDR2 SASEGT. In DNA form, the CDR3 reads TGTGCCAGCAACAGAGGAGCGGGTGAGCAGTTCTTC. Translated: CASNRGAGEQFF.